This T cell receptor (beta chain) was documented in a study of blood T cell repertoires in COVID-19. For the study at large: Whether acute or convalescent, the COVID-19 samples came from the United States, Italy and Spain.

Only a few counts were recorded for this clone. This CDR3 spans 18 amino acids. Germline-derived CDR1 and CDR2 are MNHEY and SMNVEV (reference sequence). V was trimmed by 1 base and J by 3 bases, leaving 21 bases between them. Participants reported their clinical history, and cohort assignment relied on those reports. Original handling: How many nucleated cells were present was estimated from reference gene primer amplification. Measured with immunoSEQ multiplex PCR; TCRdb has only the in-frame clones, and not every one. The DNA gave D and trimming, while V, J and clone size come from that table. Among roughly 180,000 clones listed, more than 70% were seen once.

The sequenced sample was PBMCs or T cells enriched from blood (not recorded which). The receptor comes from a woman between 50 and 59 years old in a cohort exposed to, infected with or recovered from COVID-19 (not recorded which). The chain combines TRBV27 with TRBJ1-2; tentatively, D is TRBD1 (6 bases). Written as DNA, the CDR3 is TGTGCCAGCAGTTTATACCAACGGGACATTGGGGGGGACTATGGCTACACCTTC. This gives the protein CASSLYQRDIGGDYGYTF.